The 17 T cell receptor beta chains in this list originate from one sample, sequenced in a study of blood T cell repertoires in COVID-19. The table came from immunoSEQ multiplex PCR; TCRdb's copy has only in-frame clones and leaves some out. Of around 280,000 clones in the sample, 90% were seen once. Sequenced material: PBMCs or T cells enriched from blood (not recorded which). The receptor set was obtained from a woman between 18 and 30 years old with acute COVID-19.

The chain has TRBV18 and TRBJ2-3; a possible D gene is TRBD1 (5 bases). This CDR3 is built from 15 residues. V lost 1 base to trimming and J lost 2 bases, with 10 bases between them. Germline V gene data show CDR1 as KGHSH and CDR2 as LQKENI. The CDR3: CASSPRAGPTDTQYF. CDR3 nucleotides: TGTGCCAGCTCACCACGTGCAGGGCCCACAGATACGCAGTATTTT. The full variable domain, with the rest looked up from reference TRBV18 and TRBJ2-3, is NAGVMQNPRHLVRRRGQEARLRCSPMKGHSHVYWYRQLPEEGLKFMVYLQKENIIDESGMPKERFSAEFPKEGPSILRIQQVVRGDSAAYFCASSPRAGPTDTQYFGPGTRLTVL.

As DNA, the CDR3 is TGTGCCAGCAGCCGCGTTGGAAGTCGGGATTCTAGCGGGAGAAACATTCAGTACTTC. Translation: CASSRVGSRDSSGRNIQYF. The chain links TRBV7-2 to TRBJ2-4, with 10 bases that match TRBD2. CDR1 is SGHTA and CDR2 is FQGNSA in the germline V gene. This CDR3 has 19 amino acids. J was trimmed by 6 bases and V by 5 bases; bases with no gene match: 19.

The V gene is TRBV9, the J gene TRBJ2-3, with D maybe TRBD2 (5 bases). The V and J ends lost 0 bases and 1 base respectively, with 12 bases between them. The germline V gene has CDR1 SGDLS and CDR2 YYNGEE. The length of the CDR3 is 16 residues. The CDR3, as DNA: TGTGCCAGCAGCGTAGCTGGCGGAGGAGGCACAGATACGCAGTATTTT. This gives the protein CASSVAGGGGTDTQYF.

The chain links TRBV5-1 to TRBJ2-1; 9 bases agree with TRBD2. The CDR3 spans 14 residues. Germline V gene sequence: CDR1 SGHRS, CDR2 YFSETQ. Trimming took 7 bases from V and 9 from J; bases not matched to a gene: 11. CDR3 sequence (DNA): TGCGCCAGCCGAGGCGGGAGGGCCAAGGGTGAGCAGTTCTTC. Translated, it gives CASRGGRAKGEQFF.

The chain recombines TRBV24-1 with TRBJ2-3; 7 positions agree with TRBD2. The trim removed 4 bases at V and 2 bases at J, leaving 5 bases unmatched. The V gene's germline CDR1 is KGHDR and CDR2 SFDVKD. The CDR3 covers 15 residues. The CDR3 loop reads CATSDPAGPTDTQYF. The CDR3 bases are TGTGCCACCAGTGACCCAGCGGGACCCACAGATACGCAGTATTTT.

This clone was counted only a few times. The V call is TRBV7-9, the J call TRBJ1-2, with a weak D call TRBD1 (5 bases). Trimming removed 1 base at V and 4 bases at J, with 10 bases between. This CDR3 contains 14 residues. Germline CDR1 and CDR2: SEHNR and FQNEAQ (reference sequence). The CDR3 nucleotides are TGTGCCAGCAGCTTAGTAGGCCAGGGCTATGGCTACACCTTC. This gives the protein CASSLVGQGYGYTF.

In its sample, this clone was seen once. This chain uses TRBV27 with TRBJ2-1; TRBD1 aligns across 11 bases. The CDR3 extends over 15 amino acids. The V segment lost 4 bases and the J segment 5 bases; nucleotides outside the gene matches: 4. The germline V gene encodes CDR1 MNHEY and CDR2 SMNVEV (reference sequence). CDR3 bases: TGTGCCAGCAGTTCTCCGGGACAGGGGGACAATGAGCAGTTCTTC. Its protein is CASSSPGQGDNEQFF.

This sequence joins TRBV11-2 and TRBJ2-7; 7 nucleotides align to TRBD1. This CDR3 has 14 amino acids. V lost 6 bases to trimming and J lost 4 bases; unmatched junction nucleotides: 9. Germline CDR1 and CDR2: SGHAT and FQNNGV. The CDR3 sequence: CASRTGTELYEQYF. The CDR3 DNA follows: TGTGCCAGCAGGACCGGGACAGAATTATACGAGCAGTACTTC.

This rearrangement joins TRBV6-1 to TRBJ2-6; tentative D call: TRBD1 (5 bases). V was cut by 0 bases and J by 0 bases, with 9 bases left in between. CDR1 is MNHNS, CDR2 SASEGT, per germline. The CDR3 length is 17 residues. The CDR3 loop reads CASSEAPRGSGANVLTF. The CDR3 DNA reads TGTGCCAGCAGTGAAGCCCCAAGGGGCTCTGGGGCCAACGTCCTGACTTTC.

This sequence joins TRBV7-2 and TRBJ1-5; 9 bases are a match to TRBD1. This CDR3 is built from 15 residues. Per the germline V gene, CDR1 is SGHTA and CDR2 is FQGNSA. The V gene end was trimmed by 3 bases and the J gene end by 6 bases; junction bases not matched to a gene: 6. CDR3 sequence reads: CASSFQQGAVQPQHF. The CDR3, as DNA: TGTGCCAGCAGCTTCCAACAGGGGGCTGTTCAGCCCCAGCATTTT.

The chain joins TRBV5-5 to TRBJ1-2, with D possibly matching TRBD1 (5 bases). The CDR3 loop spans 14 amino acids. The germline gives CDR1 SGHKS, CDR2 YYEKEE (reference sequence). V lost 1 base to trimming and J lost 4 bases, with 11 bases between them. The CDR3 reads CASSLLDTGYGYTF. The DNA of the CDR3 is TGTGCCAGCAGCTTGTTGGACACTGGCTATGGCTACACCTTC.

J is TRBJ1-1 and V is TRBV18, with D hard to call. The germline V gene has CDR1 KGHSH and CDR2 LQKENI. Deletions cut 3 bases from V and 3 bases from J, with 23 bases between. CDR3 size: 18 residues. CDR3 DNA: TGTGCCAGCTCACCTCGGTGGGGATTTGAGCAGGAGGACACTGAAGCTTTCTTT. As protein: CASSPRWGFEQEDTEAFF. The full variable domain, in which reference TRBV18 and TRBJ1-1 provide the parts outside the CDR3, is NAGVMQNPRHLVRRRGQEARLRCSPMKGHSHVYWYRQLPEEGLKFMVYLQKENIIDESGMPKERFSAEFPKEGPSILRIQQVVRGDSAAYFCASSPRWGFEQEDTEAFFGQGTRLTVV.

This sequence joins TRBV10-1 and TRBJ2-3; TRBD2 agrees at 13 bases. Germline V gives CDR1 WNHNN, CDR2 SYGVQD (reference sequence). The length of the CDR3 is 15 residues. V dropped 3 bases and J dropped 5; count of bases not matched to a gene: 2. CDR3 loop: CASSEGTSGKDTQYF. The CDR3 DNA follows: TGCGCCAGCAGTGAAGGGACTAGCGGGAAAGATACGCAGTATTTT.

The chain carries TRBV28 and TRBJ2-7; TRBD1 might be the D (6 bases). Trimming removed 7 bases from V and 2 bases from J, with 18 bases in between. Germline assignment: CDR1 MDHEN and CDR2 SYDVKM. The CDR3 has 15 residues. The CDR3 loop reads CASTHAPGQAYEQYF. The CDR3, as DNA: TGTGCCAGCACCCACGCCCCGGGACAAGCCTACGAGCAGTACTTC. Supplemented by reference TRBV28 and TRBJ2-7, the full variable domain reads DVKVTQSSRYLVKRTGEKVFLECVQDMDHENMFWYRQDPGLGLRLIYFSYDVKMKEKGDIPEGYSVSREKKERFSLILESASTNQTSMYLCASTHAPGQAYEQYFGPGTRLTVT.

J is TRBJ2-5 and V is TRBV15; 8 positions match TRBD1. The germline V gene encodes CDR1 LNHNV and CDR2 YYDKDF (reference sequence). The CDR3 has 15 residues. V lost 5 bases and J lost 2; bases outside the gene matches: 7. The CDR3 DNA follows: TGTGCCACCAGCGAAGACCGGGACAGGCAAGAGACCCAGTACTTC. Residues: CATSEDRDRQETQYF.

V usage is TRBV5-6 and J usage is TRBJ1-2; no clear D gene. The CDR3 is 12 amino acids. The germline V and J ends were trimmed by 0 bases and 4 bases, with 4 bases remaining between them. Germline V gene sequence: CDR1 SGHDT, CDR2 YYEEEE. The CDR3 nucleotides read TGTGCCAGCAGCTTGGAAGCCTATGGCTACACCTTC. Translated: CASSLEAYGYTF. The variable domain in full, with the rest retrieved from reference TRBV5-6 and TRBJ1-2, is DAGVTQSPTHLIKTRGQQVTLRCSPKSGHDTVSWYQQALGQGPQFIFQYYEEEERQRGNFPDRFSGHQFPNYSSELNVNALLLGDSALYLCASSLEAYGYTFGSGTRLTVV.

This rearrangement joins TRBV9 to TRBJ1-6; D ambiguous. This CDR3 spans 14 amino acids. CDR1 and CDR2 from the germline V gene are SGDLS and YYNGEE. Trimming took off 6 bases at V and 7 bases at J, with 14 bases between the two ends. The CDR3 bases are TGTGCCAGCAAGAGAGGCAGTGACAATTCACCCCTCCACTTT. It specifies CASKRGSDNSPLHF.